The present entry profiles one TCR beta chain with its context. The data belong to a study of blood T cell repertoires in COVID-19. At the level of the study: The study drew acute and convalescent COVID-19 samples from the United States, Italy and Spain. T cells, B-cell-depleted T cells, or PBMCs provided the cDNA or gDNA that served as material.

TCRdb's table, derived via immunoSEQ multiplex PCR, lists solely in-frame clones and lacks some. The sample comprises approximately 100,000 clones, just over 90% of which are singletons, and 0.97% rests with the top ten. Deletions cut 7 bases from V and 0 bases from J, with 12 bases between. The CDR3 length is 14 residues. The germline V gene encodes CDR1 SGHRS and CDR2 YFSETQ. The rearrangement joins TRBV5-1 to TRBJ2-3; D is ambiguous. The TCR originated in a man in his 60s with acute or convalescent COVID-19. The sequenced sample consisted of peripheral blood. The CDR3 protein is CASQMAPSTDTQYF. CDR3 coding DNA: TGCGCCAGCCAGATGGCACCGAGCACAGATACGCAGTATTTT.